This TCR beta chain derives from a study of cytomegalovirus exposure and HLA in healthy donors. Study-level points and caveats: Other equally common chains were less clonally expanded than HLA-associated TCR beta chains, a later analysis showed.

Sampled while nominally healthy, donors likely had unrecorded immune exposures. The germline gives CDR1 MDHEN, CDR2 SYDVKM. CDR3 length: 14 residues. V lost 5 bases to trimming and J lost 4 bases; unmatched junction nucleotides: 2. Primers included in the PCR were 60 Vbeta and 13 Jbeta primers. Profiling relied on immunoSEQ multiplex PCR, and the TCRdb table lists in-frame clones only, not all of them. The table lists approximately 90,000 clones, 7.6% of them singletons. Comment on this clone: The antigen is unknown.

Material: PBMCs. This TCR was sampled from a man aged 50-59 years in good health and CMV-seronegative. The genes are TRBV28 and TRBJ1-4, with 9 bases that match TRBD1. This chain's CDR3 is CASSMTGGNEKLFF. Here the CDR3 DNA reads TGTGCCAGCAGTATGACAGGGGGTAATGAAAAACTGTTTTTT. The full variable domain, in which reference TRBV28 and TRBJ1-4 provide the parts outside the CDR3, is DVKVTQSSRYLVKRTGEKVFLECVQDMDHENMFWYRQDPGLGLRLIYFSYDVKMKEKGDIPEGYSVSREKKERFSLILESASTNQTSMYLCASSMTGGNEKLFFGSGTQLSVL.